A single sample is the source of the 24 T cell receptor beta chains below, sequenced in a study of cytotoxic CD8 clonotypes in ibrutinib-treated CLL. Clones were sequenced by immunoSEQ multiplex PCR, and TCRdb holds only the in-frame ones, with some missing. The table lists 150,000 or so clones, 75% to 85% of them singletons, with around 7.6% in the top ten. The material was PBMCs, obtained after 36 months of ibrutinib treatment. All receptors derive from a human donor with chronic lymphocytic leukemia.

The chain is built from TRBV14 and TRBJ1-1; D might be TRBD1 (5 bases). The CDR3 extends over 14 amino acids. Germline assignment: CDR1 SGHDN and CDR2 FVKESK. V was pared by 0 bases and J by 4 bases, with 9 bases between. The CDR3 nucleotides read TGTGCCAGCAGCCAAGATCGGGGGGTCACTGAAGCTTTCTTT. Its translation is CASSQDRGVTEAFF.

The chain combines TRBV29-1 with TRBJ1-3, with TRBD1 as a possible D gene (5 bases). Germline V gives CDR1 SQVTM, CDR2 ANQGSEA. CDR3 size: 14 residues. Trimming left V 6 bases short and J 0 bases short, with 12 bases between. This chain's CDR3 is CSVSGRNSGNTIYF. CDR3 coding DNA: TGCAGCGTGTCGGGACGGAACTCTGGAAACACCATATATTTT.

The J gene is TRBJ1-1, the V gene TRBV15; D is unresolved. Trimming removed 0 bases at V and 0 bases at J, with 14 bases between. Germline CDR1 reads LNHNV; CDR2 reads YYDKDF (reference sequence). The CDR3 loop spans 17 amino acids. CDR3 bases: TGTGCCACCAGCAGAGAAGCGGGGAAACTCATGAACACTGAAGCTTTCTTT. This encodes CATSREAGKLMNTEAFF. Full variable domain (rest looked up from reference TRBV15 and TRBJ1-1): DAMVIQNPRYQVTQFGKPVTLSCSQTLNHNVMYWYQQKSSQAPKLLFHYYDKDFNNEADTPDNFQSRRPNTSFCFLDIRSPGLGDTAMYLCATSREAGKLMNTEAFFGQGTRLTVV.

The chain recombines TRBV18 with TRBJ1-1; 7 nucleotides agree with TRBD1. The CDR3 contains 17 residues. With V trimmed by 5 bases and J by 3 bases, 15 bases remained unmatched. Germline CDR1 is KGHSH and CDR2 is LQKENI. The CDR3, as DNA: TGTGCCAGCTCATTCTCCCGTGGAGGGGGCGAGGACACTGAAGCTTTCTTT. Its protein is CASSFSRGGGEDTEAFF.

This clone was found once. V gene TRBV29-1 combines with J gene TRBJ1-1, with D unclear. Germline-derived CDR1 and CDR2 are SQVTM and ANQGSEA. Trimming stripped 5 bases from V and 1 base from J, with 11 bases between. CDR3 length: 13 amino acids. CDR3 coding DNA: TGCAGCGTTTTTATTGGGTCGAACACTGAAGCTTTCTTT. Residues: CSVFIGSNTEAFF.

The CDR3 sequence: CASSIFWNTEAFF. The CDR3 region has the DNA TGCGCCAGCAGCATCTTTTGGAACACTGAAGCTTTCTTT. The chain links TRBV4-1 to TRBJ1-1, with no clear D. The CDR3 contains 13 residues. Looked up from germline, CDR1 is MGHRA and CDR2 is YSYEKL. Trimming removed 5 bases at V and 1 base at J, with 8 bases between.

The chain combines TRBV7-3 with TRBJ2-3; D may correspond to TRBD1 or TRBD2 (7 bases each). The V gene's germline CDR1 is SGHTA and CDR2 FQGTGA. This CDR3 spans 15 amino acids. V gave up 0 bases and J gave up 5 bases, with 12 bases separating them. CDR3 sequence (DNA): TGTGCCAGCAGCTTAACGACAGGGAGGGGAGATACGCAGTATTTT. Protein: CASSLTTGRGDTQYF.

CDR3: CASSLGGGKETQYF. The DNA for the CDR3 is TGTGCCAGCAGTTTAGGTGGGGGCAAAGAGACCCAGTACTTC. The chain recombines TRBV28 with TRBJ2-5; possible D gene TRBD1, 6 bases. The ends were cut back, 2 bases at V and 3 bases at J, with 10 bases in the middle. The CDR3 totals 14 residues. The germline gives CDR1 MDHEN, CDR2 SYDVKM.

This clone was observed once. The V call is TRBV11-3, the J call TRBJ1-1; no reliable D call. V lost 3 bases and J lost 0, with 5 bases in between. Per the germline V gene, CDR1 is SGHNT and CDR2 is YENEEA. The CDR3 extends over 13 amino acids. The CDR3 loop is CASSFFMNTEAFF. The CDR3, as DNA: TGTGCCAGCAGCTTTTTCATGAACACTGAAGCTTTCTTT.

CDR3 in DNA: TGTGCCAGCAGCTTCAGCCTCAATTACAATGAGCAGTTCTTC. Amino acid sequence: CASSFSLNYNEQFF. The rearrangement joins TRBV11-2 to TRBJ2-1; D gene uncertain. Trimming stripped 3 bases from V and 4 bases from J, with 10 bases between. Germline V gene lookup returns CDR1 SGHAT and CDR2 FQNNGV. The CDR3 extends over 14 amino acids.

This rearrangement joins TRBV19 to TRBJ2-7; TRBD1 or TRBD2 may be the D gene (5 bases each). V was shortened by 4 bases and J by 3 bases, with 10 bases between the two germline ends. CDR3 length equals 13 residues. The germline V gene has CDR1 LNHDA and CDR2 SQIVND (reference sequence). CDR3 in amino acids: CASSRTGLYEQYF. The DNA for the CDR3 is TGTGCCAGTAGTAGGACGGGGCTCTACGAGCAGTACTTC.

V is TRBV12-5 and J is TRBJ2-5; TRBD2 matches at 9 bases. Germline V lookup: CDR1 LGHNT, CDR2 FRNRAP. The CDR3 covers 13 residues. The chain's CDR3 is CASRTSEQETQYF. As DNA, the CDR3 is TGTGCGAGCCGGACTAGCGAGCAAGAGACCCAGTACTTC.

The chain is built from TRBV9 and TRBJ2-1; D call uncertain. The CDR3 has 15 residues. Trimming pared 7 bases from V and 4 bases from J, leaving 18 bases between. Germline CDR1 reads SGDLS; CDR2 reads YYNGEE. The CDR3 DNA reads as TGTGCCAGCCAGCCGACCCCGGACGGTTACAATGAGCAGTTCTTC. It is translated as CASQPTPDGYNEQFF. The full variable domain, with the rest looked up from reference TRBV9 and TRBJ2-1, is DSGVTQTPKHLITATGQRVTLRCSPRSGDLSVYWYQQSLDQGLQFLIQYYNGEERAKGNILERFSAQQFPDLHSELNLSSLELGDSALYFCASQPTPDGYNEQFFGPGTRLTVL.

The rearrangement joins TRBV5-1 to TRBJ2-7, with 8 bases lining up with TRBD1. Germline CDR1 is SGHRS and CDR2 is YFSETQ. After removal of 1 base from V and 1 base from J, the junction contained 7 bases not matched to a gene. The CDR3 contains 16 residues. Written as DNA, the CDR3 is TGCGCCAGCAGCTTGAAGGGACAGGCACTTTCCTACGAGCAGTACTTC. Residues: CASSLKGQALSYEQYF.

The rearrangement joins TRBV11-2 to TRBJ2-3; D may be TRBD2 (6 bases). This CDR3 comprises 16 residues. Germline V gene sequence: CDR1 SGHAT, CDR2 FQNNGV. V was shortened by 5 bases and J by 2 bases, with 17 bases between the two germline ends. CDR3 protein: CASSQSTGGTTDTQYF. DNA of the CDR3: TGTGCCAGCAGCCAGAGCACAGGCGGGACCACAGATACGCAGTATTTT.

The gene calls are TRBV5-4 and TRBJ2-7; a weak D match, TRBD2 (7 bases). This CDR3 region has 12 residues. In germline, CDR1 is SGHNT, CDR2 YYREEE (reference sequence). Trimming removed 4 bases at V and 5 bases at J, with 10 bases between. CDR3 DNA sequence: TGTGCCAGCAGCGGGGGGGCCCACGAGCAGTACTTC. This encodes CASSGGAHEQYF.

As concerns this clone: Other DNA sequences within the sample encode an identical CDR3. V is TRBV30 and J is TRBJ2-7; TRBD2 agrees at 9 bases. The CDR3 loop spans 12 amino acids. V lost 4 bases and J lost 4; bases outside the gene matches: 2. Germline assignment: CDR1 GTSNPN and CDR2 SVGIG (reference sequence). CDR3: CAWTSGAYEQYF. CDR3 nucleotide sequence: TGTGCCTGGACTAGCGGGGCGTACGAGCAGTACTTC.

The rearrangement links TRBV10-3 to TRBJ2-7, with D hard to call. Per germline, CDR1 ENHRY and CDR2 SYGVKD. Trimming left V 2 bases short and J 2 bases short, with 10 bases between. The CDR3 length is 14 residues. The CDR3 nucleotides are TGTGCCATCAGTGAGAAAAGCCCCGCCTACGAGCAGTACTTC. Its translation is CAISEKSPAYEQYF.

V is TRBV5-1 and J is TRBJ1-1; D uncertain. The CDR3 is 16 amino acids. Germline CDR1 and CDR2: SGHRS and YFSETQ. V was pared by 0 bases and J by 4 bases, with 16 bases between. The CDR3, as DNA: TGCGCCAGCAGCTTGGTATTGAGGGAGGTGGGCACTGAAGCTTTCTTT. Amino acids: CASSLVLREVGTEAFF.

V and J are TRBV5-1 and TRBJ2-3; D not resolved. CDR1 and CDR2 from the germline V gene are SGHRS and YFSETQ. Between the trimmed V and J ends, which lost 0 bases and 12 bases, there was a span of 14 bases. This CDR3 is 13 amino acids long. CDR3 coding DNA: TGCGCCAGCAGCTTGGTAGCAGCCCCTCTCCAGTATTTT. Translation: CASSLVAAPLQYF.

The J gene is TRBJ2-3, the V gene TRBV29-1; D perhaps matches TRBD2 (6 bases). CDR1 is SQVTM and CDR2 is ANQGSEA in the germline V gene. There are 13 residues in the CDR3. V lost 8 bases to trimming and J lost 5 bases, with 17 bases between them. The DNA of the CDR3 is TGCAGCTTTCCGATGGGGGAGGAAGATACGCAGTATTTT. This gives the protein CSFPMGEEDTQYF.

The chain couples TRBV2 to TRBJ2-5; 10 bases match TRBD2. With 8 bases clipped from V and 4 bases from J, the junction kept 4 bases outside the gene matches. The CDR3 runs 13 residues. The germline CDR1 and CDR2 sequences are SNHLY and FYNNEI. DNA for the CDR3: TGTGCCAGCCGCCTAGCGGGGGTAGAGACCCAGTACTTC. This translates into CASRLAGVETQYF.

The chain is built from TRBV4-2 and TRBJ2-3; TRBD2 matches at 11 bases. With V trimmed by 1 base and J by 6 bases, 9 bases remained unmatched. Germline V CDR1 and CDR2: LGHNA, YNFKEQ. The length of the CDR3 is 17 residues. Written as DNA, the CDR3 is TGTGCCAGCAGCCAAGTCTTTGCTAGCGGGGGGTGGGATACGCAGTATTTT. Encoded protein: CASSQVFASGGWDTQYF.

The V call is TRBV15, the J call TRBJ1-3, with a tentative D call TRBD1 (6 bases). Germline values: CDR1 LNHNV, CDR2 YYDKDF (reference sequence). V gave up 0 bases and J gave up 4 bases, with 10 bases separating them. The CDR3 covers 15 residues. This CDR3 is CATSRDGGRGNTIYF. Written as DNA, the CDR3 is TGTGCCACCAGCAGAGATGGGGGCCGGGGAAACACCATATATTTT.